Each of the 8 T cell receptor beta chains below was sequenced from the same sample in a study of T-cell memory formation after mild COVID-19. TCRdb used MiXCR to reprocess the 5' RACE reads, holding one entry per CDR3 protein. Of hundreds of thousands of distinct CDR3 sequences listed, about a sixth are singletons. The sample taken for sequencing was PBMCs or a T cell subset sorted from them (not recorded which). The receptor set was obtained from a man younger than 35 who had mild COVID-19 (a few samples of this study predate the infection). Cell type and time point are not known.

The chain has TRBV7-9 and TRBJ2-3, with a tentative D call TRBD2 (6 bases). The CDR3 is made up of 14 amino acids. V dropped 5 bases and J dropped 2 bases, with 11 bases sitting between them. CDR1 is SEHNR, CDR2 FQNEAQ, per germline (reference sequence). CDR3 region: CASSPTSSTDTQYF. The DNA for the CDR3 is TGTGCCAGCAGCCCGACTAGTTCCACAGATACGCAGTATTTT.

CDR3 amino acids: CASSFGGSRSYEQYV. CDR3 DNA: TGTGCCAGCAGCTTCGGGGGTTCGAGGTCCTACGAGCAGTACGTC. The chain employs TRBV5-4 and TRBJ2-7, with a tentative D call TRBD2 (6 bases). Germline values: CDR1 SGHNT, CDR2 YYREEE (reference sequence). V lost 2 bases and J 1 base, leaving 13 bases between the germline ends. This CDR3 has 15 residues.

This clonotype showed up just a few times. This chain joins TRBV7-9 and TRBJ2-5; tentatively, D is TRBD2 (6 bases). V was clipped by 3 bases and J by 5 bases, with 19 bases between them. CDR3 length: 16 residues. Per germline, CDR1 SEHNR and CDR2 FQNEAQ (reference sequence). The CDR3 DNA reads TGTGCCAGCAGCTTCTTACAGCGGGCCTTGTTGGAGACCCAGTACTTC. This codes for CASSFLQRALLETQYF.

This clonotype was detected only a few times. The chain employs TRBV9 and TRBJ2-1; TRBD2 aligns across 11 bases. CDR1 is SGDLS, CDR2 YYNGEE, per germline. The J segment lost 2 bases and the V segment lost 3 bases, leaving 7 bases of the junction unmatched. This CDR3 region has 17 residues. The CDR3 nucleotides are TGTGCCAGCAGCGGCGGATCTAGCGGGGGGACCTACAATGAGCAGTTCTTC. It translates to CASSGGSSGGTYNEQFF.

The rearrangement links TRBV5-5 to TRBJ2-7; a possible D gene is TRBD2 (5 bases). This CDR3 is built from 14 residues. Germline assignment: CDR1 SGHKS and CDR2 YYEKEE (reference sequence). The V end was cut by 1 base, the J end by 4 bases, with 12 bases between. The CDR3 reads CASSLTVERYEQYV. The CDR3 nucleotides are TGTGCCAGCAGCTTGACGGTCGAGCGGTACGAGCAGTACGTC.

The chain carries TRBV4-2 and TRBJ2-3; TRBD2 is a possible D gene (6 bases). The CDR3 contains 16 residues. Trimming removed 4 bases at V and 2 bases at J, with 16 bases between. CDR1 LGHNA and CDR2 YNFKEQ come from the germline V gene. The CDR3 DNA follows: TGTGCCAGCAGCCTCGGGACGGGGGAACCCACAGATACGCAGTATTTT. This gives the protein CASSLGTGEPTDTQYF.

This clonotype was seen many times. This chain joins TRBV19 and TRBJ2-7, with D perhaps matching TRBD1 (6 bases). Germline loops: CDR1 LNHDA, CDR2 SQIVND (reference sequence). Trimming took off 5 bases at V and 6 bases at J, with 17 bases between the two ends. The CDR3 loop spans 14 amino acids. The CDR3 loop reads CASSVQGWGLEQYF. The CDR3 region has the DNA TGTGCCAGTAGTGTGCAGGGATGGGGGCTCGAGCAGTACTTC.

A few counts support this clonotype. V is TRBV6-6 and J is TRBJ2-3; tentatively, D is TRBD2 (5 bases). Germline CDR1 MNHNY, CDR2 SVGAGI (reference sequence). This CDR3 is 14 amino acids long. V shed 7 bases and J shed 4 bases, with 15 bases lying between them. CDR3 DNA sequence: TGTGCCAGCACCAAAACCGGCGGGCCAGATACGCAGTATTTT. This encodes CASTKTGGPDTQYF.